A selection of T cell receptor beta chains follows, all from one sample in a study of blood T cell repertoires in COVID-19. TCRdb's table, derived via immunoSEQ multiplex PCR, lists solely in-frame clones and lacks some. The sample has just over 150,000 clones, about 85% seen once. Source material: peripheral blood. The receptors shown here come from a human donor with acute or convalescent COVID-19. The donor label of this sample is uncertain. The CDR3 runs from the conserved cysteine through the conserved F or W. A D gene is named only where the DNA matches it firmly. Rows give clone size only sometimes, using once, few, many, or a class for an expanded clone.

clone size	V gene	J gene	D gene	CDR3 protein	CDR3 DNA
-	TRBV5-1	TRBJ2-3	TRBD2	CASSLGGGLTDTQYF	TGCGCCAGCAGCTTGGGCGGGGGGCTTACAGATACGCAGTATTTT
-	TRBV24-1	TRBJ1-1	-	CATSVTGVTFF	TGTGCCACCAGTGTGACTGGCGTGACTTTCTTT
-	TRBV5-8	TRBJ2-3	TRBD1	CASSSGTASTDTQYF	TGTGCCAGCAGCTCCGGGACAGCGAGCACAGATACGCAGTATTTT
-	TRBV1	TRBJ2-3	-	CTIRKGYTDTQYF	TGCACCATCCGCAAGGGGTACACAGATACGCAGTATTTT
once	TRBV6-5	TRBJ2-1	-	CATTGGSEQFF	TGTGCCACCACCGGAGGGAGTGAGCAGTTCTTC
-	TRBV6-2/TRBV6-3	TRBJ1-2	TRBD1	CASSYQYVGTDHYGYTF	TGTGCCAGCAGTTATCAGTATGTCGGGACAGACCACTATGGCTACACCTTC
-	TRBV15	TRBJ1-5	-	CATSPTGLPVPQHF	TGTGCCACCAGCCCAACAGGTCTACCTGTGCCCCAGCATTTT
-	TRBV2	TRBJ2-3	-	CASRRAALNTQYF	TGTGCCAGCAGGAGGGCGGCTTTGAATACGCAGTATTTT
-	TRBV5-1	TRBJ2-5	-	CASRKSGETQYF	TGCGCCAGCAGAAAGTCGGGGGAGACCCAGTACTTC
once	TRBV19	TRBJ1-5	-	CASSIDSHSNQPQHF	TGTGCCAGTAGTATCGACAGTCATAGCAATCAGCCCCAGCATTTT
-	TRBV28	TRBJ1-6	-	CASSFRYGGRVGNSPLHF	TGTGCCAGCAGTTTTCGTTATGGGGGGAGAGTAGGTAATTCACCCCTCCACTTT
-	TRBV5-8	TRBJ1-2	-	CASSLGQGNYGYTF	TGTGCCAGCAGCCTGGGGCAGGGGAACTATGGCTACACCTTC
few	TRBV9	TRBJ2-7	-	CASSVGLASNSYEQYF	TGTGCCAGCAGCGTAGGTTTGGCTAGCAACTCCTACGAGCAGTACTTC
-	TRBV10-1	TRBJ1-4	-	CASSEGVEEKLFF	TGCGCCAGCAGTGAAGGGGTAGAAGAAAAACTGTTTTTT
-	TRBV6-6	TRBJ1-5	TRBD1	CASRWDRRNQPQHF	TGTGCCAGCAGATGGGACAGAAGGAATCAGCCCCAGCATTTT
-	TRBV29-1	TRBJ1-2	-	CSVDTGGVGYGYTF	TGCAGCGTTGATACGGGGGGCGTCGGCTATGGCTACACCTTC
-	TRBV5-6	TRBJ2-1	-	CASTLGVFRSSYNEQFF	TGTGCCAGCACCCTGGGAGTTTTCCGGAGCTCCTACAATGAGCAGTTCTTC
-	TRBV7-8	TRBJ2-2	TRBD2	CASSRRPSGGTNTGELFF	TGTGCCAGCAGCCGGAGGCCTAGCGGGGGGACGAACACCGGGGAGCTGTTTTTT
few	TRBV6-5	TRBJ2-1	TRBD2	CASRTPGGNEQFF	TGTGCCAGCAGAACTCCCGGGGGGAATGAGCAGTTCTTC
-	TRBV21-1	TRBJ2-6	-	CASSKDRSGANVLTF	TGTGCCAGCAGCAAAGACAGATCTGGGGCCAACGTCCTGACTTTC
-	TRBV6-4	TRBJ1-6	-	CASRVLTHSTGPYNSPLHF	TGTGCCAGCAGAGTCTTGACCCACAGCACTGGCCCCTATAATTCACCCCTCCACTTT
-	TRBV18	TRBJ2-7	TRBD1	CASSPTGTDPYEQYF	TGTGCCAGCTCACCGACCGGGACAGACCCCTACGAGCAGTACTTC
-	TRBV3-1/TRBV3-2	TRBJ2-2	TRBD2	CASSQGLAGGRTGELFF	TGTGCCAGCAGCCAGGGACTAGCGGGGGGCCGGACCGGGGAGCTGTTTTTT